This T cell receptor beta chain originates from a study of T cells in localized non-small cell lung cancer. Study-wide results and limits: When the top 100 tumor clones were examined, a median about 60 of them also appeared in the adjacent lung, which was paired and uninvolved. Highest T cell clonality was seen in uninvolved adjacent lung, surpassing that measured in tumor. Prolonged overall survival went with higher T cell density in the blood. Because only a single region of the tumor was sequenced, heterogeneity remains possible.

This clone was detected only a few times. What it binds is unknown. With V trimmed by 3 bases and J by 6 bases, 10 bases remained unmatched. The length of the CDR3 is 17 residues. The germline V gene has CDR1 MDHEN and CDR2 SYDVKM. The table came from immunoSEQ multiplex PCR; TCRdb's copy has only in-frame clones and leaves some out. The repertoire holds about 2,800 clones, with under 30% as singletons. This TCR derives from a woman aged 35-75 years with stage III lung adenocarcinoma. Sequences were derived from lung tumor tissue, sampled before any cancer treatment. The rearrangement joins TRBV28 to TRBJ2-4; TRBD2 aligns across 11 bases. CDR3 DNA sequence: TGTGCCAGCAGTTTTCTAGCGGGAGGCGGTTTTGGAAACATTCAGTACTTC. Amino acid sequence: CASSFLAGGGFGNIQYF.